This T cell receptor beta chain appears in the sequencing data of a study of blood T cell repertoires in COVID-19. The wider study: Specimens from acute and convalescent COVID-19 originated in the United States, Italy and Spain.

Original data processing: Scientists estimated how many nucleated cells there were by amplifying reference gene primers. Repertoires were generated with immunoSEQ multiplex PCR, while TCRdb's copy carries only in-frame clones and drops some. For V, J and clone size, that table is used; D and trimming come from the DNA. The repertoire holds 250,000 to 300,000 clones, with over 75% as singletons. Resolution of symptoms, clearance, or two negative PCRs was present in recovered Cohort 3 donors. From germline, CDR1 is MDHEN and CDR2 SYDVKM. The V and J ends lost 7 bases and 1 base, in that order; junction bases with no gene match: 5. The CDR3 has 15 residues.

Sequencing was done on a sample of PBMCs or T cells enriched from blood (not recorded which). The sequence came from a man between 18 and 29 years old who had recovered from COVID-19. The gene calls are TRBV28 and TRBJ2-3; TRBD2 matches 10 bases. The CDR3: CASTVAGGRTDTQYF. CDR3 in DNA: TGTGCCAGCACCGTAGCGGGAGGCCGCACAGATACGCAGTATTTT.